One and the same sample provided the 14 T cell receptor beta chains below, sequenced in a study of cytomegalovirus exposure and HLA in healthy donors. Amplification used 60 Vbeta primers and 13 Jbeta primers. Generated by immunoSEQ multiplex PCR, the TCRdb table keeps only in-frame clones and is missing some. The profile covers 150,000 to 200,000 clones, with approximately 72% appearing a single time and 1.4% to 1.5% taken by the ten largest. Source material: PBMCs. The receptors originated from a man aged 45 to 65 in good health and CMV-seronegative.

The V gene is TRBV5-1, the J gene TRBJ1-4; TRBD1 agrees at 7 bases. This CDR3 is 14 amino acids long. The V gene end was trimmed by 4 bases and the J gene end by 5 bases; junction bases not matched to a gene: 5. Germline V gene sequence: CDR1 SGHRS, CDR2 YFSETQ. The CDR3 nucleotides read TGCGCCAGCAGCCAGACAGGGATCAATGAAAAACTGTTTTTT. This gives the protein CASSQTGINEKLFF.

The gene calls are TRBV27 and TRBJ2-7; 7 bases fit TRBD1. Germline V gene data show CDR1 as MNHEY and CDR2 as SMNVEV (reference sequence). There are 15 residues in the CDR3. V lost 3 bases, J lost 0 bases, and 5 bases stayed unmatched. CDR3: CASSFQAGGSYEQYF. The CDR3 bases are TGTGCCAGCAGTTTTCAGGCAGGGGGCTCCTACGAGCAGTACTTC.

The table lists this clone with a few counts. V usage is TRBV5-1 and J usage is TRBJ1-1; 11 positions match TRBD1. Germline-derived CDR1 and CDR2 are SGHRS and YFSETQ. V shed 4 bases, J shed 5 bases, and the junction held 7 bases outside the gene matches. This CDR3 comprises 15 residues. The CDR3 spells CASSNGQGARTEAFF. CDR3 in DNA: TGCGCCAGCAGCAATGGACAGGGGGCTCGAACTGAAGCTTTCTTT.

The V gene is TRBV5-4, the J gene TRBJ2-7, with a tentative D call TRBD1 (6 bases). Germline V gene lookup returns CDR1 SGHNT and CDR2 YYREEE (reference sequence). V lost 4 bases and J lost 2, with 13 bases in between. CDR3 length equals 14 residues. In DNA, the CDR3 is TGTGCCAGCAGCGAGGCAGGGGATCCCTACGAGCAGTACTTC. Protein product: CASSEAGDPYEQYF.

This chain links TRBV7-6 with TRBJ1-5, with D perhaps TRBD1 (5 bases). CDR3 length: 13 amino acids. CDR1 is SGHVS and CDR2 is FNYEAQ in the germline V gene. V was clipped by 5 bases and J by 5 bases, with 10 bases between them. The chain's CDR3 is CASSGGRDQPQHF. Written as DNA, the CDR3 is TGTGCCAGCAGCGGGGGGAGAGATCAGCCCCAGCATTTT.

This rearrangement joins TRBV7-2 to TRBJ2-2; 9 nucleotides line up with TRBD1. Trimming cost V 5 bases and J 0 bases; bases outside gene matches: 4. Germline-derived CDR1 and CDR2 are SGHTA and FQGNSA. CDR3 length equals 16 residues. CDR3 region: CASSPRDRANTGELFF. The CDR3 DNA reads TGTGCCAGCAGCCCCAGGGACAGGGCGAACACCGGGGAGCTGTTTTTT.

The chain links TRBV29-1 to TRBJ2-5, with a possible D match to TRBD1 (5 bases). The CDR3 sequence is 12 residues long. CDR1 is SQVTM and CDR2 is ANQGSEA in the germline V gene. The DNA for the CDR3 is TGCGCTATCACAGGACCCCAAGAGACCCAGTACTTC. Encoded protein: CAITGPQETQYF.

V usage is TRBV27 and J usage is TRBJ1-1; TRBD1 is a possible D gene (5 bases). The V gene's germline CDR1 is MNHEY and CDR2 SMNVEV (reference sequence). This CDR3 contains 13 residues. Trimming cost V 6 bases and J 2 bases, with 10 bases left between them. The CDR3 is CASRFRANTEAFF. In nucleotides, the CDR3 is TGTGCCAGCAGATTCAGGGCAAACACTGAAGCTTTCTTT.

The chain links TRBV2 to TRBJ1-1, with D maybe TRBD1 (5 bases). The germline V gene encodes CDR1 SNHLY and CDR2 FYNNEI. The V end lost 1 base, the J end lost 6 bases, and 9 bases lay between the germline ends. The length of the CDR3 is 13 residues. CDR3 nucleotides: TGTGCCAGCAGTGAAGGCGGGGCCCCTGAAGCTTTCTTT. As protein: CASSEGGAPEAFF. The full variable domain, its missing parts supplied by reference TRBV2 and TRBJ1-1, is EPEVTQTPSHQVTQMGQEVILRCVPISNHLYFYWYRQILGQKVEFLVSFYNNEISEKSEIFDDQFSVERPDGSNFTLKIRSTKLEDSAMYFCASSEGGAPEAFFGQGTRLTVV.

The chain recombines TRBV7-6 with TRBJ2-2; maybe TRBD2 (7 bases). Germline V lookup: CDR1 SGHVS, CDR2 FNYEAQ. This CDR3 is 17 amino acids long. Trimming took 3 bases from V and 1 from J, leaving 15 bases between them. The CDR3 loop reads CASSFPKGGLNTGELFF. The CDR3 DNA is TGTGCCAGCAGCTTCCCGAAGGGGGGGCTGAACACCGGGGAGCTGTTTTTT.

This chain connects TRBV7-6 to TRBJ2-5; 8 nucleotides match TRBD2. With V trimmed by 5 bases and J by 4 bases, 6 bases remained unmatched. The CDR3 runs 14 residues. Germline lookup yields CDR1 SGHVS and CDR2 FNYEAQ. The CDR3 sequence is CASSDPGRGETQYF. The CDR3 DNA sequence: TGTGCCAGCAGCGACCCCGGGAGGGGAGAGACCCAGTACTTC.

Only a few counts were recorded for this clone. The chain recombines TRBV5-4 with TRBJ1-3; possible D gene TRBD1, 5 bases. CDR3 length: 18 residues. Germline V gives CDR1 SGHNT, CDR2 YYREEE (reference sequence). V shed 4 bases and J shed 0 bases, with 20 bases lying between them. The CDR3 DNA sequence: TGTGCCAGCAGCAAAAACGCGGGGACGGCAAACTCTGGAAACACCATATATTTT. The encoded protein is CASSKNAGTANSGNTIYF.

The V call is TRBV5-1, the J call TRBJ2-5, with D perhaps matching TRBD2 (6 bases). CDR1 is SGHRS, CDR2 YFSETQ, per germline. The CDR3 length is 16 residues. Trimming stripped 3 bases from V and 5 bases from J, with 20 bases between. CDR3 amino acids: CASSWSGGILEETQYF. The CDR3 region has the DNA TGCGCCAGCAGCTGGAGCGGCGGGATCCTAGAGGAGACCCAGTACTTC.

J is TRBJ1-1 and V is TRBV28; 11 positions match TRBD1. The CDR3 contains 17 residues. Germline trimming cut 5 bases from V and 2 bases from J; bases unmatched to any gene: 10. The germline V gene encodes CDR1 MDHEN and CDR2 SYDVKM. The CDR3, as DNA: TGTGCCAGCAGTCCGACCATGGGACAGGGGGGAAACACTGAAGCTTTCTTT. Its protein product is CASSPTMGQGGNTEAFF.